Presented here are 28 T cell receptor beta chains from one specimen sequenced in a study of shared clonotypes between healthy human individuals. Here immunoSEQ multiplex PCR was the method, and the copy in TCRdb shows in-frame clones only, minus some. The table has 1.6 million or so clones, just under 99% seen once; the top ten hold roughly 0.35%. The sequenced sample was naive CD4+ T cells sorted from blood. Subset specified: CD45RA+ positively selected. The receptors here all came from a man younger than 45 in good health.

A single count supports this clone. V is TRBV6-1 and J is TRBJ2-1; unclear D gene. The V gene's germline CDR1 is MNHNS and CDR2 SASEGT. V was cut by 0 bases and J by 0 bases, with 15 bases left in between. There are 18 residues in the CDR3. The CDR3 loop is CASSEALGWPNSYNEQFF. The CDR3 coding sequence is TGTGCCAGCAGTGAAGCGCTCGGGTGGCCTAACTCCTACAATGAGCAGTTCTTC.

The chain carries TRBV4-1 and TRBJ2-1, with D uncertain. V dropped 0 bases and J dropped 11 bases, with 11 bases sitting between them. Germline assignment: CDR1 MGHRA and CDR2 YSYEKL. The CDR3 is 13 residues long. CDR3 sequence reads: CASSQDFSSKQFF. The CDR3 DNA follows: TGCGCCAGCAGCCAAGATTTCAGCAGTAAGCAGTTCTTC.

The genes are TRBV11-1 and TRBJ2-7, with TRBD1 matching over 9 bases. CDR1 and CDR2 (germline): SGHAT, FQDESV (reference sequence). V lost 1 base, J lost 7 bases, and 5 bases stayed unmatched. This CDR3 is 14 amino acids long. This CDR3 is CASSLDRGLGEQYF. In DNA, the CDR3 is TGTGCCAGCAGCTTAGACAGGGGGCTGGGAGAGCAGTACTTC.

The chain uses TRBV27 and TRBJ1-5; a weak D match, TRBD1 (6 bases). This CDR3 is built from 15 residues. Trimming took off 5 bases at V and 6 bases at J, with 17 bases between the two ends. Per the germline V gene, CDR1 is MNHEY and CDR2 is SMNVEV (reference sequence). CDR3 nucleotides: TGTGCCAGCAGTATTTCACAGGGATTGGGTCAGCCCCAGCATTTT. It codes for CASSISQGLGQPQHF.

The sample holds one count of this clone. The V gene is TRBV7-9, the J gene TRBJ2-3; 9 bases align to TRBD2. The J segment lost 4 bases and the V segment lost 3 bases, leaving 8 bases of the junction unmatched. CDR1 and CDR2 (germline): SEHNR, FQNEAQ (reference sequence). This CDR3 has 16 amino acids. The CDR3 here is CASSFRRAGGADTQYF. The CDR3 DNA is TGTGCCAGCAGCTTTCGGCGAGCGGGGGGCGCAGATACGCAGTATTTT.

This clone was found once. The rearrangement joins TRBV5-5 to TRBJ2-3; no firm D call. This CDR3 contains 14 residues. Trimming removed 0 bases from V and 1 base from J, with 6 bases in between. CDR1 is SGHKS and CDR2 is YYEKEE in the germline V gene (reference sequence). In nucleotides, the CDR3 is TGTGCCAGCAGCTTGGGGCACGGCACAGATACGCAGTATTTT. Protein: CASSLGHGTDTQYF. The complete variable domain, with remaining parts taken from reference TRBV5-5 and TRBJ2-3, reads DAGVTQSPTHLIKTRGQQVTLRCSPISGHKSVSWYQQVLGQGPQFIFQYYEKEERGRGNFPDRFSARQFPNYSSELNVNALLLGDSALYLCASSLGHGTDTQYFGPGTRLTVL.

This chain links TRBV10-1 with TRBJ2-3; TRBD2 matches at 7 bases. V shed 3 bases, J shed 0 bases, and the junction held 12 bases outside the gene matches. Germline V gene lookup returns CDR1 WNHNN and CDR2 SYGVQD (reference sequence). There are 18 residues in the CDR3. CDR3: CASSDQPPGGGSTDTQYF. CDR3 coding DNA: TGCGCCAGCAGTGACCAACCTCCCGGGGGAGGGAGCACAGATACGCAGTATTTT.

CDR3: CAISESLGASEKLFF. In DNA form, the CDR3 reads TGTGCCATCAGTGAGTCGCTGGGAGCGAGTGAAAAACTGTTTTTT. The chain joins TRBV10-3 to TRBJ1-4; D unclear. Trimming took off 0 bases at V and 7 bases at J, with 12 bases between the two ends. The CDR3 runs 15 residues. Germline loops: CDR1 ENHRY, CDR2 SYGVKD.

This rearrangement joins TRBV2 to TRBJ2-1; 12 bases match TRBD1. Trimming at V came to 6 bases and at J to 7 bases, leaving 13 bases not matched to a gene. Germline loops: CDR1 SNHLY, CDR2 FYNNEI. The CDR3 has 17 residues. CDR3 sequence: CASRRHSGDRGLNEQFF. CDR3 DNA sequence: TGTGCCAGCAGGCGTCATTCCGGGGACAGGGGGCTTAATGAGCAGTTCTTC.

This sequence joins TRBV11-2 and TRBJ2-7; D is unresolved. With 1 base removed from V and 2 bases from J, the gap between germline ends came to 6 bases. The germline V gene has CDR1 SGHAT and CDR2 FQNNGV. The CDR3 covers 13 residues. Written as DNA, the CDR3 is TGTGCCAGCAGCTTAGCACAGACCTACGAGCAGTACTTC. This gives the protein CASSLAQTYEQYF.

The chain is built from TRBV29-1 and TRBJ2-5, with D possibly matching TRBD1 (6 bases). The CDR3 totals 13 residues. With 7 bases removed from V and 4 bases from J, the gap between germline ends came to 16 bases. The germline V gene has CDR1 SQVTM and CDR2 ANQGSEA. The CDR3 protein is CSATTGSGETQYF. In DNA form, the CDR3 reads TGCAGCGCCACCACAGGGTCGGGAGAGACCCAGTACTTC.

Only one count was recorded for this clone. The chain joins TRBV2 to TRBJ2-1; D gene ambiguous. CDR3 length equals 12 residues. Germline V CDR1 and CDR2: SNHLY, FYNNEI. Trimming left V 5 bases short and J 9 bases short, with 11 bases between. The CDR3 reads CASSPTYGEQFF. The CDR3, as DNA: TGTGCCAGCAGTCCGACTTACGGTGAGCAGTTCTTC.

The gene calls are TRBV29-1 and TRBJ2-5, with TRBD2 identical over 10 bases. V lost 4 bases and J lost 5; bases outside the gene matches: 10. Germline-derived CDR1 and CDR2 are SQVTM and ANQGSEA. The CDR3 covers 15 residues. The CDR3 DNA is TGCAGCGTTGTTCCAGCGGGAGGGCCTCGGGAGACCCAGTACTTC. Its translation is CSVVPAGGPRETQYF.

The gene calls are TRBV7-2 and TRBJ1-5; 7 nucleotides align to TRBD1. CDR1 and CDR2 (germline): SGHTA, FQGNSA. The CDR3 has 15 residues. The ends lost 5 bases at V and 6 bases at J; junction bases unmatched: 10. The CDR3 DNA reads as TGTGCCAGCAGCCTAGACAGGGAGAGGACTCAGCCCCAGCATTTT. It translates to CASSLDRERTQPQHF. The full variable domain, rest sourced from reference TRBV7-2 and TRBJ1-5, is GAGVSQSPSNKVTEKGKDVELRCDPISGHTALYWYRQSLGQGLEFLIYFQGNSAPDKSGLPSDRFSAERTGGSVSTLTIQRTQQEDSAVYLCASSLDRERTQPQHFGDGTRLSIL.

V usage is TRBV7-9 and J usage is TRBJ1-1, with D maybe TRBD1 (6 bases). Germline V gives CDR1 SEHNR, CDR2 FQNEAQ (reference sequence). The CDR3 length is 12 residues. V was pared by 5 bases and J by 6 bases, with 10 bases between. CDR3 loop: CASSPYRAEAFF. The CDR3, as DNA: TGTGCCAGCAGCCCCTACAGGGCTGAAGCTTTCTTT.

The J gene is TRBJ2-5, the V gene TRBV5-1; 15 positions agree with TRBD2. The CDR3 runs to 16 residues. CDR1 is SGHRS, CDR2 YFSETQ, per germline. Trimming removed 4 bases from V and 0 bases from J; junction bases left unmatched: 1. The CDR3 here is CASSGTSGRNQETQYF. The CDR3 DNA reads as TGCGCCAGCAGCGGGACTAGCGGGAGGAACCAAGAGACCCAGTACTTC.

The chain recombines TRBV5-1 with TRBJ1-1, with 7 bases lining up with TRBD1. The CDR3 runs to 15 residues. Germline CDR1 SGHRS, CDR2 YFSETQ. V gave up 3 bases and J gave up 5 bases; unmatched junction bases: 10. The CDR3 nucleotides read TGCGCCAGCAGCTCCCCACAGGGGTTCGTGACTGAAGCTTTCTTT. The encoded protein is CASSSPQGFVTEAFF.

The rearrangement uses TRBV5-4 and TRBJ2-3; D unresolved. Germline V lookup: CDR1 SGHNT, CDR2 YYREEE (reference sequence). With 0 bases removed from V and 1 base from J, the gap between germline ends came to 9 bases. The CDR3 spans 15 residues. The CDR3 coding sequence is TGTGCCAGCAGCTTGGATTTGGGTGGCACAGATACGCAGTATTTT. Translated: CASSLDLGGTDTQYF.

The V and J genes are TRBV6-4 and TRBJ2-5; D ambiguous. This CDR3 region has 12 residues. The V gene lost 2 bases and the J gene lost 5 bases, with 6 bases spanning the gap. Germline CDR1 and CDR2: MRHNA and SNTAGT. CDR3 amino acids: CASSDLPETQYF. The CDR3 DNA follows: TGTGCCAGCAGTGACCTCCCCGAGACCCAGTACTTC.

The V call is TRBV7-8, the J call TRBJ2-1; TRBD2 agrees at 9 bases. The ends lost 4 bases at V and 0 bases at J; junction bases unmatched: 13. This CDR3 comprises 19 residues. CDR1 and CDR2 (germline): SGHVS, FQNEAQ. The DNA for the CDR3 is TGTGCCAGCAGCTCTCGGGCTAGCGGGGAACTTAGCTCCTACAATGAGCAGTTCTTC. It specifies CASSSRASGELSSYNEQFF.

This sequence joins TRBV5-1 and TRBJ2-5, with TRBD1 matching 7 bases. Germline V gene sequence: CDR1 SGHRS, CDR2 YFSETQ. V gave up 4 bases and J gave up 5 bases; unmatched junction bases: 14. This CDR3 has 16 residues. The DNA of the CDR3 is TGCGCCAGCAGCCCCCGTGGACAGGTTCGAGTGGAGACCCAGTACTTC. This encodes CASSPRGQVRVETQYF. Based on the CDR3 plus reference TRBV5-1 and TRBJ2-5, the full variable domain is KAGVTQTPRYLIKTRGQQVTLSCSPISGHRSVSWYQQTPGQGLQFLFEYFSETQRNKGNFPGRFSGRQFSNSRSEMNVSTLELGDSALYLCASSPRGQVRVETQYFGPGTRLLVL.

This chain joins TRBV5-1 and TRBJ2-1; TRBD2 might be the D (6 bases). The CDR3 runs to 15 residues. The V end was cut by 3 bases, the J end by 7 bases, with 17 bases between. CDR1 and CDR2 from the germline V gene are SGHRS and YFSETQ. CDR3 loop: CASSSQSGVKNEQFF. The CDR3 nucleotides read TGCGCCAGCAGCTCTCAATCGGGAGTTAAAAATGAGCAGTTCTTC.

This sequence joins TRBV28 and TRBJ2-3; TRBD2 might be the D (5 bases). The ends were cut back, 4 bases at V and 2 bases at J, with 13 bases in the middle. The germline V gene encodes CDR1 MDHEN and CDR2 SYDVKM. The CDR3 loop spans 15 amino acids. This CDR3 reads CASSSRGIFTDTQYF. For the CDR3, the DNA is TGTGCCAGCAGTTCCCGGGGTATTTTCACAGATACGCAGTATTTT. Drawing the rest from reference TRBV28 and TRBJ2-3, the complete variable domain is DVKVTQSSRYLVKRTGEKVFLECVQDMDHENMFWYRQDPGLGLRLIYFSYDVKMKEKGDIPEGYSVSREKKERFSLILESASTNQTSMYLCASSSRGIFTDTQYFGPGTRLTVL.

The chain has TRBV5-1 and TRBJ2-5; D is possibly TRBD1 (6 bases). Looked up from germline, CDR1 is SGHRS and CDR2 is YFSETQ. V was cut by 4 bases and J by 1 base, with 17 bases left in between. The CDR3 is 16 amino acids. This chain's CDR3 is CASSERTARFQETQYF. DNA for the CDR3: TGCGCCAGCAGCGAAAGGACAGCAAGATTCCAAGAGACCCAGTACTTC.

A remark on this clone: Other nucleotide sequences in the sample specify the same CDR3. The chain has TRBV5-1 and TRBJ1-4; TRBD1 agrees at 7 bases. Looked up from germline, CDR1 is SGHRS and CDR2 is YFSETQ. Trimming removed 0 bases from V and 8 bases from J; junction bases left unmatched: 4. The CDR3 sequence is 14 residues long. The CDR3 reads CASSLVQGGEKLFF. The CDR3 nucleotides are TGCGCCAGCAGCTTGGTGCAGGGGGGCGAAAAACTGTTTTTT.

On this clone: Other nucleotide sequences in the sample specify the same CDR3. The CDR3 sequence: CASSLDLDTQYF. The CDR3 region has the DNA TGCGCCAGCAGCTTGGATTTGGATACGCAGTATTTT. The chain uses TRBV5-1 and TRBJ2-3; D gene ambiguous. The CDR3 covers 12 residues. The V end lost 0 bases, the J end lost 6 bases, and 5 bases lay between the germline ends. The germline V gene encodes CDR1 SGHRS and CDR2 YFSETQ.

As regards this clone: Other DNA sequences within the sample encode an identical CDR3. The rearrangement links TRBV7-2 to TRBJ2-5; no clear D gene. V was pared by 2 bases and J by 0 bases, with 1 base between. Germline CDR1 SGHTA, CDR2 FQGNSA. The CDR3 is made up of 12 amino acids. This CDR3 is CASSLYQETQYF. DNA of the CDR3: TGTGCCAGCAGCTTATACCAAGAGACCCAGTACTTC. Supplemented by reference TRBV7-2 and TRBJ2-5, the full variable domain reads GAGVSQSPSNKVTEKGKDVELRCDPISGHTALYWYRQSLGQGLEFLIYFQGNSAPDKSGLPSDRFSAERTGGSVSTLTIQRTQQEDSAVYLCASSLYQETQYFGPGTRLLVL.

This sequence joins TRBV14 and TRBJ2-7, with 8 nucleotides matching TRBD1. Germline V gene lookup returns CDR1 SGHDN and CDR2 FVKESK. V gave up 1 base and J gave up 2 bases; unmatched junction bases: 13. This CDR3 has 18 amino acids. This CDR3 is CASSQAVGVNRGTYEQYF. CDR3 coding DNA: TGTGCCAGCAGCCAAGCGGTCGGGGTAAACAGGGGGACCTACGAGCAGTACTTC.